Presented here are 19 T cell receptor delta chains from one specimen sequenced in a study of delta chains in infants with herpesvirus infections. PBMC RNA was reverse transcribed using gamma-chain- and delta-chain-specific primers. TCRdb re-called clones from the RT-PCR reads via CATT. The data show about 320 delta-chain clones, roughly 66% seen once. The sample was peripheral blood, taken at time point 3 of longitudinal follow-up. The source of these receptors is a human donor who was a Ugandan infant, either HIV-exposed or HIV-unexposed (not recorded which).

Concerning this clone: TCRdb has a much larger clone's protein, which differs at residue 12 from the translation of this DNA, likely because of a read error; what is shown is the protein translated from the DNA. V usage is TRDV2 and J usage is TRDJ1; TRDD3 aligns across 12 bases. The V and J ends lost 3 bases and 3 bases, in that order; junction bases with no gene match: 13. Germline V lookup: CDR1 GEAIGNYY, CDR2 EKD. The CDR3 extends over 18 amino acids. CDR3 DNA: TGTGCCTGTGACGGCATCGGTACTGGGGGATACAAGTCCGATAAACTCATCTTT. It yields the protein CACDGIGTGGYKSDKLIF.

With respect to this clone: A far larger clone is one nucleotide away, so this likely arose from a read error. Different DNA sequences within this sample yield the same CDR3. The chain employs TRDV2 and TRDJ1; TRDD3 agrees at 13 bases. The CDR3 totals 18 residues. Germline lookup yields CDR1 GEAIGNYY and CDR2 EKD. V shed 4 bases and J 3 bases; nucleotides not matched to a gene: 13. The DNA of the CDR3 is TGTGCCTGTGATGGCATCGGTACTGGGGGATACGAGTCCGATAAACTCATCTTT. Translating gives CACDGIGTGGYESDKLIF.

As concerns this clone: A far larger clone is one base from this, pointing to a likely read error. Different DNA sequences within this sample yield the same CDR3. The J gene is TRDJ1, the V gene TRDV1, with D possibly being TRDD3 (6 bases). CDR1 and CDR2 (germline): TSWWSYY, QGS. V was trimmed by 2 bases and J by 2 bases, leaving 27 bases between them. The CDR3 covers 20 residues. CDR3 protein: CALGEISFGRGSHLTDKLIF. The CDR3 region has the DNA TGTGCTCTTGGGGAAATATCTTTTGGACGGGGATCGCACCTTACCGATAAACTCATCTTT.

As regards this clone: With only one base between it and a far larger clone, this is likely a read error. CDR3 nucleotides: TGTGCCTGTGACGTACGGGGGGACACCGATAAACTCATCTTT. It specifies CACDVRGDTDKLIF. This chain links TRDV2 with TRDJ1, with D maybe TRDD3 (5 bases). CDR3 size: 14 residues. Germline V CDR1 and CDR2: GEAIGNYY, EKD. V was pared by 3 bases and J by 0 bases, with 10 bases between.

About this clone: A far larger clone is a single base away, which makes a read error likely. Different DNA sequences within this sample yield the same CDR3. J is TRDJ2 and V is TRDV1; D might be TRDD2 (6 bases). V shed 4 bases and J shed 0 bases, with 30 bases lying between them. The CDR3 is 22 amino acids. The germline V gene encodes CDR1 TSWWSYY and CDR2 QGS. CDR3 residues: CALGVRILPLGYAQALTAQLFF. The CDR3 DNA is TGTGCTCTTGGGGTACGTATCCTTCCCCTCGGATATGCCCAAGCTTTGACAGCACAACTCTTCTTT.

On this clone itself: Given a far larger clone just one base away, this is likely a sequencing read error. Other nucleotide sequences in the sample specify the same CDR3. J is TRDJ1 and V is TRDV1; TRDD3 matches at 13 bases. Germline V gene lookup returns CDR1 TSWWSYY and CDR2 QGS. The CDR3 contains 24 residues. The V and J ends lost 5 bases and 0 bases, in that order; junction bases with no gene match: 27. The CDR3 DNA sequence: TGTGCTCTTGGGACCCGGACCTTCAGAGTGCCCTTACTGGGGGATACGCGAGACACCGATAAACTCATCTTT. Translation gives CALGTRTFRVPLLGDTRDTDKLIF.

Comment on this clone: A far larger clone is only one base removed, so a read error is likely. At the DNA level, this CDR3 is encoded by other sequences in the same sample as well. V usage is TRDV2 and J usage is TRDJ1, with 10 nucleotides matching TRDD3. The CDR3 totals 17 residues. V lost 3 bases, J lost 1 base, and 10 bases stayed unmatched. CDR1 is GEAIGNYY, CDR2 EKD, per germline. CDR3 coding DNA: TGTGCCTGTGACCCCCGTACCGGGGGATACGCCACCGATAAACTCATCTTT. This codes for CACDPRTGGYATDKLIF.

About this clone: TCRdb records a much larger clone's protein for this DNA, with a difference at residue 14 that likely arises from a read error; the protein given is the translation of the DNA. V and J are TRDV2 and TRDJ1, with 13 bases matching TRDD3. Germline CDR1 GEAIGNYY, CDR2 EKD. CDR3 length: 18 residues. The chain's CDR3 is CACDGIGTGGYESEKLIF. In DNA form, the CDR3 reads TGTGCCTGTGACGGCATCGGTACTGGGGGATACGAGTCCGAAAAACTCATCTTT.

Points on this clone: A far larger clone differs by one base, so this is likely a read error. This specimen includes other DNA sequences encoding the same CDR3. The chain recombines TRDV1 with TRDJ1; TRDD3 matches at 7 bases. Losses at the gene ends were 2 bases for V and 4 bases for J; bases not matched to a gene: 31. The germline V gene has CDR1 TSWWSYY and CDR2 QGS. The CDR3 has 23 amino acids. CDR3 sequence reads: CALGECDSFPELYWGIRYDKLIF. The CDR3 DNA reads as TGTGCTCTTGGGGAATGTGATTCATTCCCCGAACTTTACTGGGGAATACGCTACGATAAACTCATCTTT.

This clone has just a few counts. Possible read error: a much larger clone is one base away. V and J are TRDV2 and TRDJ1; D gene uncertain. From germline, CDR1 is GEAIGNYY and CDR2 EKD. The CDR3 is 15 amino acids. V was cut by 4 bases and J by 5 bases, with 19 bases left in between. The CDR3 reads CACDTIQTGWDKLIF. The CDR3 DNA follows: TGTGCCTGTGATACCATTCAAACCGGGTGGGATAAACTCATCTTT.

Turning to this clone: Only one base separates this from a far larger clonotype, so it likely reflects a read error. The same CDR3 can be traced to other DNA sequences in this sample. CDR3 residues: CACDTGGYDSWDTRQMFF. CDR3 nucleotide sequence: TGTGCCTGTGACACTGGGGGATACGACTCTTGGGACACCCGACAGATGTTTTTC. This chain uses TRDV2 with TRDJ3; TRDD3 matches 11 bases. CDR1 GEAIGNYY and CDR2 EKD come from the germline V gene. CDR3 length: 18 residues. V trimming: 1 base; J trimming: 4 bases; junction bases outside the gene matches: 5.

About this clone itself: It is likely a read error: a sequence one base away is far more abundant. This sequence joins TRDV1 and TRDJ1, with 13 bases lining up with TRDD3. Germline values: CDR1 TSWWSYY, CDR2 QGS. This CDR3 region has 24 residues. DNA of the CDR3: TGTGCTCTTGGGACCCGGGCCTTCAGAGTGCCCTTACTGGGGGATACGCGAGACACCGATAAATTCATCTTT. It encodes CALGTRAFRVPLLGDTRDTDKFIF.

In the case of this clone: A far larger clone lies a single base away; this is likely a read error. This sequence joins TRDV1 and TRDJ3; 10 bases fit TRDD3. The V gene end was trimmed by 0 bases and the J gene end by 3 bases; junction bases not matched to a gene: 29. Germline loops: CDR1 TSWWSYY, CDR2 QGS. The CDR3 consists of 27 residues. CDR3 amino acids: CALGELVFNYPWGIVKVLYWDTRQMFF. CDR3 DNA: TGTGCTCTTGGGGAACTAGTATTCAATTACCCCTGGGGGATAGTTAAAGTGCTATACTGGGACACCCGACAGATGTTTTTC.

A remark on this clone: TCRdb shows a much larger clone's protein in place of this DNA's translation, and the two differ at residue 3, likely through a read error; the protein shown is translated from the DNA. V usage is TRDV3 and J usage is TRDJ1; 9 bases are a match to TRDD3. Germline V gene lookup returns CDR1 TVYSNPD and CDR2 GDNSRS (reference sequence). This CDR3 is built from 15 residues. Trimming took 4 bases from V and 0 from J; bases not matched to a gene: 9. CDR3 DNA sequence: TGTGCCTGTTCTCACTGGGGGACTTACACCGATAAACTCATCTTT. It is translated as CACSHWGTYTDKLIF.

In regard to this clone: TCRdb's entry gives the protein of a much larger clone, which mismatches this DNA's translation at residue 15, likely from a read error; the protein reported here is translated from the DNA. The chain is built from TRDV2 and TRDJ2, with 13 bases lining up with TRDD3. Germline V gene data show CDR1 as GEAIGNYY and CDR2 as EKD. The CDR3 spans 20 residues. V gave up 0 bases and J gave up 8 bases; unmatched junction bases: 17. CDR3 nucleotides: TGTGCCTGTGACACCTTACTGGGGGATACGCGCGGTTCCAGCTGGGCACAACTCTTCTTT. It encodes CACDTLLGDTRGSSWAQLFF.

With respect to this clone: This is likely an artifact of a read error, given a far larger clone one base away. The V gene is TRDV1, the J gene TRDJ1, with 9 bases matching TRDD3. Germline V CDR1 and CDR2: TSWWSYY, QGS. V shed 3 bases, J shed 0 bases, and the junction held 20 bases outside the gene matches. This CDR3 spans 21 amino acids. CDR3 nucleotides: TGTGCTCTTGGGGACCCGAACCCTACGGGTTACTGGGGGACGTACACCGATAAACTCATCTTT. Amino acid sequence: CALGDPNPTGYWGTYTDKLIF.

Comments on this clone: This probably arose from a read error, given a far larger clone one base away. The rearrangement uses TRDV2 and TRDJ1, with TRDD3 identical over 8 bases. CDR1 GEAIGNYY and CDR2 EKD come from the germline V gene. This CDR3 region has 16 residues. CDR3 sequence (DNA): TGTGCCTGTGACACGTTAGAGCTGGGGGACTACGATAATCTCATCTTT. Protein product: CACDTLELGDYDNLIF.

Points on this clone: With only one base between it and a far larger clone, this is likely a read error. The chain links TRDV1 to TRDJ1; TRDD3 might be the D (7 bases). The length of the CDR3 is 22 residues. Germline V gene data show CDR1 as TSWWSYY and CDR2 as QGS. The V and J ends lost 4 bases and 9 bases respectively, with 42 bases between them. The CDR3 sequence is CALGVRILPLGYAQALTAQLIF. In DNA, the CDR3 is TGTGCTCTTGGGGTACGTATCCTTCCCCTCGGATACGCCCAAGCTTTGACAGCACAACTCATCTTT.

The J gene is TRDJ2, the V gene TRDV1; perhaps TRDD2 as D (5 bases). Per germline, CDR1 TSWWSYY and CDR2 QGS. The CDR3 is 16 amino acids. Between the trimmed V and J ends, which lost 5 bases and 5 bases, there was a span of 18 bases. CDR3 bases: TGTGCTCTTGGGTATTCCTCACGGGCGTTTACAGCACAACTCTTCTTT. This encodes CALGYSSRAFTAQLFF.